These 21 T cell receptor beta chains were sequenced from one sample in a study of blood T cell repertoires in COVID-19. Produced via immunoSEQ multiplex PCR; TCRdb's table is partial and in-frame only. The sample contains roughly 200,000 clones, around nine tenths of which appear only once. The sequenced material came from peripheral blood. Every receptor here comes from a woman aged 18-29 years who had recovered from COVID-19.

The chain has TRBV2 and TRBJ2-7, with D tentatively TRBD1 (5 bases). This CDR3 has 15 residues. Germline loops: CDR1 SNHLY, CDR2 FYNNEI. Trimming took 7 bases from V and 2 from J, leaving 18 bases between them. CDR3 coding DNA: TGTGCCAGCACCCCCCCGGCAGGGAAGACCTACGAGCAGTACTTC. The encoded protein is CASTPPAGKTYEQYF.

The V gene is TRBV10-3, the J gene TRBJ1-3; D remains ambiguous. The CDR3 is 14 residues long. Germline assignment: CDR1 ENHRY and CDR2 SYGVKD. With 1 base removed from V and 0 bases from J, the gap between germline ends came to 4 bases. The CDR3 DNA sequence: TGTGCCATCAGTGAGTTTCGCTCTGGAAACACCATATATTTT. This sequence encodes CAISEFRSGNTIYF.

CDR3 protein: CASSYSPSKGDTDTQYF. The DNA for the CDR3 is TGTGCCAGCAGTTACTCGCCCAGCAAGGGAGACACAGATACGCAGTATTTT. The rearrangement uses TRBV6-2 or TRBV6-3 and TRBJ2-3, with D tentatively TRBD2 (5 bases). Germline V gives CDR1 MNHEY, CDR2 SVGEGT. CDR3 length: 17 residues. Trimming took 0 bases from V and 2 from J, leaving 15 bases between them.

The chain joins TRBV6-2 or TRBV6-3 to TRBJ1-1; D call uncertain. The V gene lost 2 bases and the J gene lost 6 bases, with 13 bases spanning the gap. Per the germline V gene, CDR1 is MNHEY and CDR2 is SVGEGT. The CDR3 totals 14 residues. DNA of the CDR3: TGTGCCAGCAGTTACCTCAGACAAGGCGCTGAAGCTTTCTTT. Translating gives CASSYLRQGAEAFF.

The V call is TRBV5-8, the J call TRBJ1-1; possible D gene TRBD1, 6 bases. CDR1 is SGHTS, CDR2 YDEGEE, per germline. Trimming shortened V by 1 base and J by 3 bases, and 7 bases separated the two germline ends. The CDR3 length is 13 residues. The CDR3 DNA reads TGTGCCAGCAGCTTGACAGGGTACACTGAAGCTTTCTTT. This encodes CASSLTGYTEAFF.

V and J are TRBV6-5 and TRBJ2-3; the match to TRBD2 covers 9 bases. Germline CDR1 MNHEY, CDR2 SVGAGI. Trimming took 6 bases from V and 13 from J; bases not matched to a gene: 14. CDR3 size: 14 residues. The CDR3 is CASRKRGDPQIEYF. Here the CDR3 DNA reads TGTGCCAGCAGGAAGCGGGGGGATCCCCAGATAGAGTATTTT.

This chain joins TRBV7-3 and TRBJ2-1; 9 positions match TRBD2. CDR3 size: 15 residues. V trimming: 5 bases; J trimming: 10 bases; junction bases outside the gene matches: 12. Germline V lookup: CDR1 SGHTA, CDR2 FQGTGA. The CDR3 DNA reads as TGTGCCAGCAGCCAAGGTAGCGGGAGTGTAGGGGAGCAGTTCTTC. Translating gives CASSQGSGSVGEQFF.

The genes are TRBV28 and TRBJ1-2, with 8 bases identical to TRBD1. CDR1 and CDR2 (germline): MDHEN, SYDVKM. This CDR3 spans 12 amino acids. Trimming removed 8 bases from V and 4 bases from J; junction bases left unmatched: 3. CDR3 sequence (DNA): TGTGCCAGCTCAGGGACAGGCTATGGCTACACCTTC. Its translation is CASSGTGYGYTF.

The chain combines TRBV10-3 with TRBJ2-7; TRBD2 aligns across 11 bases. CDR1 is ENHRY, CDR2 SYGVKD, per germline. Germline trimming cut 3 bases from V and 3 bases from J; bases unmatched to any gene: 7. CDR3 length: 16 residues. CDR3 sequence (DNA): TGTGCCATCAGTGATATTGAGACTAGCGGGATCTACGAGCAGTACGTC. The encoded protein is CAISDIETSGIYEQYV.

This chain links TRBV7-2 with TRBJ2-1, with 10 bases fitting TRBD1. Losses at the gene ends were 6 bases for V and 10 bases for J; bases not matched to a gene: 15. Germline lookup yields CDR1 SGHTA and CDR2 FQGNSA. CDR3 length equals 16 residues. As DNA, the CDR3 is TGTGCCAGCAGTGTCGCCCGGGACAGGGGACTCGGGGAGCAGTTCTTC. It specifies CASSVARDRGLGEQFF.

J is TRBJ1-1 and V is TRBV5-1; D uncertain. CDR3 length: 15 residues. V lost 4 bases, J lost 3 bases, and 16 bases lay in between. CDR1 and CDR2 from the germline V gene are SGHRS and YFSETQ. CDR3 in amino acids: CASSPAGSLDTEAFF. CDR3 in DNA: TGCGCCAGCAGCCCCGCGGGTAGTTTAGACACTGAAGCTTTCTTT.

The V call is TRBV4-3, the J call TRBJ2-3; TRBD2 matches 10 bases. CDR1 and CDR2 from the germline V gene are LGHNA and YSLEER. CDR3 length: 17 residues. After removal of 0 bases from V and 5 bases from J, the junction contained 8 bases not matched to a gene. CDR3 loop: CASSQDVTSGNLDTQYF. DNA of the CDR3: TGCGCCAGCAGCCAAGATGTCACTAGCGGGAATTTAGATACGCAGTATTTT.

This clone was observed once. The genes are TRBV5-4 and TRBJ2-7; D remains unclear. Trimming shortened V by 4 bases and J by 3 bases, and 11 bases separated the two germline ends. The CDR3 runs to 13 residues. Looked up from germline, CDR1 is SGHNT and CDR2 is YYREEE (reference sequence). The CDR3 region has the DNA TGTGCCAGCAGCCTTCTAGGCGACTACGAGCAGTACGTC. It codes for CASSLLGDYEQYV.

The rearrangement links TRBV24-1 to TRBJ1-5, with D tentatively TRBD1 (6 bases). V was cut by 4 bases and J by 4 bases, with 10 bases left in between. Germline values: CDR1 KGHDR, CDR2 SFDVKD. The CDR3 has 14 amino acids. The CDR3 region has the DNA TGTGCCACCAGTGACCCTCAGGGGAATCAGCCCCAGCATTTT. Protein product: CATSDPQGNQPQHF.

Of note for this clone: Relative to the germline gene, one junction end is altered; a read error may explain this. V gene TRBV2 combines with J gene TRBJ2-3, with D perhaps matching TRBD1 (5 bases). The CDR3 totals 12 residues. Germline V CDR1 and CDR2: SNHLY, FYNNEI. CDR3: CATSDSLDTQYF. For the CDR3, the DNA is TGTGCCACCAGTGACAGTTTAGATACGCAGTATTTT.

The chain is built from TRBV21-1 and TRBJ2-1; the tabulated D call, TRBD1, remains unverified against the DNA. TRBV21-1 is an annotated pseudogene. CDR3 length: 18 residues. CDR3 bases: TGTGCCAGCAGCAAATTTGATCGAGACACCCACTCCTACAATGAGCAGTTCTTC. It specifies CASSKFDRDTHSYNEQFF.

This clone was counted only a few times. The J gene is TRBJ2-5, the V gene TRBV4-1, with D possibly matching TRBD1 (6 bases). The CDR3 has 15 amino acids. V lost 0 bases to trimming and J lost 2 bases, with 10 bases between them. Germline CDR1 MGHRA, CDR2 YSYEKL. DNA of the CDR3: TGCGCCAGCAGCCAAGATCTGACAGGACAAGAGACCCAGTACTTC. Protein: CASSQDLTGQETQYF.

V is TRBV3-1 (or the pseudogene TRBV3-2) and J is TRBJ2-3; 9 bases line up with TRBD1. CDR3 length equals 14 residues. The germline V gene has CDR1 LGHDT and CDR2 YNNKEL (reference sequence). Germline trimming cut 1 base from V and 5 bases from J; bases unmatched to any gene: 1. The CDR3 here is CASSQGTGEDTQYF. The CDR3 coding sequence is TGTGCCAGCAGCCAAGGGACAGGGGAAGATACGCAGTATTTT.

The chain joins TRBV27 to TRBJ2-2, with 15 bases lining up with TRBD2. Looked up from germline, CDR1 is MNHEY and CDR2 is SMNVEV (reference sequence). J was trimmed by 7 bases and V by 6 bases; bases with no gene match: 3. The CDR3 extends over 15 amino acids. CDR3 protein: CASRGLAGGVGELFF. The CDR3 DNA follows: TGTGCCAGCAGAGGACTAGCGGGAGGGGTCGGGGAGCTGTTTTTT.

The chain carries TRBV6-1 and TRBJ2-5, with D perhaps TRBD1 (7 bases). Trimming took off 2 bases at V and 4 bases at J, with 14 bases between the two ends. The germline CDR1 and CDR2 sequences are MNHNS and SASEGT. This CDR3 region has 15 residues. CDR3 residues: CASSEWQGGGETQYF. In DNA, the CDR3 is TGTGCCAGCAGTGAATGGCAGGGGGGTGGAGAGACCCAGTACTTC.

The V call is TRBV7-2, the J call TRBJ2-1; 12 nucleotides align to TRBD2. The CDR3 has 19 amino acids. With 3 bases clipped from V and 0 bases from J, the junction kept 9 bases outside the gene matches. Germline assignment: CDR1 SGHTA and CDR2 FQGNSA. The CDR3 region is CASSFRLTSGSSSYNEQFF. DNA of the CDR3: TGTGCCAGCAGCTTTAGATTGACTAGCGGGAGTAGCTCCTACAATGAGCAGTTCTTC.